This note documents a single T cell receptor beta chain sequence. Which antigen it targets is not known. No qualities accompany the bases; no much larger clone lies one base away. From the germline V gene, CDR1 is SGHVS and CDR2 is FNYEAQ. V lost 5 bases and J lost 7 bases; the stretch between them is 6 bases long. Taken from cysteine to phenylalanine, the CDR3 has 12 residues. Only CDR3 DNA is held: 36 bases, read in frame from base 1. This sample was taken from a study of response to subunit inactivated influenza vaccine listed by TCRdb under 2018. About the study as a whole: To follow how T cells responded to a trivalent subunit inactivated influenza vaccine, the researchers relied on deep quantitative profiling of the T cell receptor repertoire.

The library came from RT-PCR. Sequencer: Illumina HiSeq 2500. TCRdb reworked the public reads: Q25 trimming with fastp, MiXCR clone assembly, productive beta chains retained. For every CDR3 protein sequence, its rows merge into one entry that carries the most common genes and DNA. The sample table holds 600,000 to 850,000 distinct CDR3 sequences, of which 13% to 15% were seen once. The ten largest clones capture 6% to 9.5% of the sample. General findings and caveats noted by the study authors: It was suggested by the authors that each seasonal influenza vaccination may recruit only a limited number of new T cells.

The origin of this receptor is a man aged 50 or older who received an inactivated influenza vaccine. Donor details come from another sample of the same person, matched by shared clones. Sequenced here: PBMCs from blood, sampled approximately 15 days before vaccination. This chain joins TRBV7-6 to TRBJ1-6; no D gene call is confident. DNA sequence: TGTGCCAGCAGCCGAGAGAATTCACCCCTCCACTTT. Translated, it reads CASSRENSPLHF.